Listed below are T cell receptor beta chains from one sample, sequenced in a study of cytomegalovirus exposure and HLA in healthy donors. Generated by immunoSEQ multiplex PCR, the TCRdb table keeps only in-frame clones and is missing some. The sample holds approximately 150,000 clones; around 60% are singletons and the top ten take about 7.1%. Sequencing input: PBMCs. Receptor source: a woman aged 55 to 70 in good health and CMV-seropositive. The CDR3 runs from the conserved cysteine through the conserved F or W. The order of the fields is J gene, V gene, CDR3 protein.

J gene: TRBJ2-2
V gene: TRBV5-1
CDR3 protein: CASSPMAGRSTGELFF

J gene: TRBJ2-7
V gene: TRBV21-1
CDR3 protein: CASSSGGLAGYRSYEQYF

J gene: TRBJ2-2
V gene: TRBV2
CDR3 protein: CASSVEGAGELFF

J gene: TRBJ2-5
V gene: TRBV7-2
CDR3 protein: CASRQNGLAGGETQYF

J gene: TRBJ2-1
V gene: TRBV5-6
CDR3 protein: CASSRTISYNEQFF

J gene: TRBJ2-1
V gene: TRBV21-1
CDR3 protein: CASSKSRARDMASRDLARYNEQFF

J gene: TRBJ2-5
V gene: TRBV28
CDR3 protein: CAIDSGRGETQYF

J gene: TRBJ1-4
V gene: TRBV28
CDR3 protein: CASSSGTTTNEKLFF

J gene: TRBJ2-5
V gene: TRBV4-3
CDR3 protein: CASSQGGGGPQETQYF

J gene: TRBJ1-2
V gene: TRBV13
CDR3 protein: CASSLTGSYGYTF

J gene: TRBJ2-4
V gene: TRBV11-3
CDR3 protein: CASSPGTGRAKNIQYF

J gene: TRBJ2-3
V gene: TRBV29-1
CDR3 protein: CSVETSGSMDTQYF

J gene: TRBJ1-3
V gene: TRBV7-2
CDR3 protein: CASSLGTVDTIYF

J gene: TRBJ2-7
V gene: TRBV4-2
CDR3 protein: CASSQDLLQVPNYEQYF

J gene: TRBJ2-1
V gene: TRBV7-6
CDR3 protein: CASICGRERQVRSYNEQFF

J gene: TRBJ2-3
V gene: TRBV5-6
CDR3 protein: CASSLPNIAEGDTQYF

J gene: TRBJ2-1
V gene: TRBV5-4
CDR3 protein: CASSGGSAEQFF

J gene: TRBJ2-2
V gene: TRBV27
CDR3 protein: CASSPGQDAGELFF

J gene: TRBJ2-7
V gene: TRBV27
CDR3 protein: CASSFNPTGGAYEQYF

J gene: TRBJ2-4
V gene: TRBV25-1
CDR3 protein: CASSPDREEDKNIQYF

J gene: TRBJ2-7
V gene: TRBV28
CDR3 protein: CASSLWAQGAVEQYF

J gene: TRBJ2-4
V gene: TRBV4-3
CDR3 protein: CASSHRTGEAIQYF

J gene: TRBJ2-6
V gene: TRBV5-1
CDR3 protein: CASSPDGSSGANVLTF

J gene: TRBJ2-3
V gene: TRBV7-3
CDR3 protein: CASSPSGGRGTDTQYF

J gene: TRBJ1-2
V gene: TRBV7-9
CDR3 protein: CASSGWSGAYGYTF

J gene: TRBJ2-5
V gene: TRBV13
CDR3 protein: CASSPRASGVETQYF

J gene: TRBJ2-1
V gene: TRBV9
CDR3 protein: CASSLLAGGSYNEQFF

J gene: TRBJ2-1
V gene: TRBV11-3
CDR3 protein: CASSLDHLRANEQFF

J gene: TRBJ2-5
V gene: TRBV4-1
CDR3 protein: CASSRLTDQETQYF

J gene: TRBJ2-1
V gene: TRBV14
CDR3 protein: CASSHHRTGGRSDNEQFF

J gene: TRBJ2-5
V gene: TRBV7-9
CDR3 protein: CASSLEGDRYF

J gene: TRBJ2-5
V gene: TRBV10-3
CDR3 protein: CAIGSRDREGETQYF

J gene: TRBJ2-1
V gene: TRBV7-2
CDR3 protein: CASSRQVYNEQFF

J gene: TRBJ2-7
V gene: TRBV5-4
CDR3 protein: CASSLSPESEQYF

J gene: TRBJ2-1
V gene: TRBV7-9
CDR3 protein: CASSISGSSYNEQFF

J gene: TRBJ2-5
V gene: TRBV5-1
CDR3 protein: CASSLYGTAEETQYF